This TCR beta chain was observed in a study of spatial heterogeneity in lung cancer. Time point specified: blood at routine non-recurrence follow-up after resection. Each CDR3 protein gets one entry after TCRdb re-called the 5' RACE reads with MiXCR. The sample lists around 100,000 distinct CDR3 sequences, roughly a tenth occurring once. CDR1 and CDR2 (germline): MDHEN, SYDVKM. The V gene lost 5 bases and the J gene lost 3 bases, with 14 bases spanning the gap. The CDR3 is 15 residues long. This TCR was sampled from a female donor with early-stage non-small cell lung cancer. This rearrangement joins TRBV28 to TRBJ1-5, with D possibly TRBD1 on 6 matching bases. Here the sequenced sample was PBMCs, taken at follow-up. The CDR3 DNA sequence: TGTGCCAGCAGTAAGGGGGTGGGTGACAATCAGCCCCAGCATTTT. Translation: CASSKGVGDNQPQHF.